Detailed here is one T cell receptor beta chain. No antigen is known for it. These data come from a study of T cells expressing NK-cell markers. As for the study in general: Sequenced donors, eight in total, included seven who were HCMV-seropositive and one who was seronegative. Study results and caveats: Specificity for HCMV among expanded NKG2C+ T cell clones was not established. A range of about 1.0-8% of CD8+ T cells consisted of dominant NKG2C+ clonotypes in a handful of donors.

Libraries used 5'RACE template switching adding universal primer site and UMIs. TCRdb re-called the 5' RACE reads and catalogs CDR3 proteins one per entry, DNA excluded. The sample holds 250,000 or so distinct CDR3 sequences. The length of the CDR3 is 13 residues. The germline V gene encodes CDR1 SGHTA and CDR2 FQGNSA. The source of this sequence is a woman aged 18-69 years in good health. V is TRBV7-2 and J is TRBJ2-3; TCRdb reports TRBD2, a call that lacks DNA to check it against. Sequencing used blood T cells: a sorted CD56 or NKG2C T cell subset, CD4+ or CD8+ T cells, or bulk PBMC T cells (not recorded which). CDR3: CASSSGTTDTQYF.